This TCR beta chain was profiled in a study of PD-L1 blockade in urothelial cancer. Time point reported: pretreatment peripheral blood. Germline values: CDR1 PRHDT, CDR2 FYEKMQ (reference sequence). The CDR3 runs 14 residues. V lost 6 bases to trimming and J lost 3 bases, with 13 bases between them. Sequenced by immunoSEQ multiplex PCR; TCRdb stores in-frame clones only, minus some. The sample has about 56,000 clones; 65% to 90% are singletons. The specimen was PBMCs, collected around atezolizumab (anti-PD-L1) treatment. The sequence was collected from a man in his 70s with urothelial cancer. The rearrangement uses TRBV13 and TRBJ2-3; D unresolved. The CDR3 protein is CASSDFAETDTQYF. The CDR3 DNA reads as TGTGCCAGCAGTGACTTTGCAGAAACAGATACGCAGTATTTT. Variable domain in full (rest from reference TRBV13 and TRBJ2-3): AAGVIQSPRHLIKEKRETATLKCYPIPRHDTVYWYQQGPGQDPQFLISFYEKMQSDKGSIPDRFSAQQFSDYHSELNMSSLELGDSALYFCASSDFAETDTQYFGPGTRLTVL.